Following are 5 T cell receptor beta chains from one sample sequenced in a study of T-cell reconstitution after alpha-beta-depleted transplantation in children. Unique molecular identifiers were used in preparing the TCRbeta library. TCRdb passed the PCR reads through MiXCR, listing each CDR3 protein once. The repertoire holds more than 300,000 distinct CDR3 sequences, with roughly 17% as singletons. The sample in question was PBMCs, mostly from graft donor cells, obtained 360 days after TCRalphabeta/CD19-depleted stem cell transplant. The receptor set was obtained from a male patient under 10 years old who had a stem cell transplant for acute lymphoblastic leukemia, so the T cells may come from the graft donor.

This chain joins TRBV24-1 and TRBJ2-1, with 12 bases aligning to TRBD2. The CDR3 totals 17 residues. Germline V gene lookup returns CDR1 KGHDR and CDR2 SFDVKD. With V trimmed by 6 bases and J by 3 bases, 8 bases remained unmatched. The CDR3 spells CATSPTSSGRDYNEQFF. CDR3 DNA sequence: TGTGCCACCAGTCCGACATCTAGCGGGAGGGACTACAATGAGCAGTTCTTC.

CDR3 region: CSVAGGGETQYF. The CDR3 DNA follows: TGCAGCGTTGCAGGGGGTGGAGAGACCCAGTACTTC. The chain uses TRBV29-1 and TRBJ2-5; 7 bases are shared with TRBD1. Germline assignment: CDR1 SQVTM and CDR2 ANQGSEA. The CDR3 totals 12 residues. The ends lost 4 bases at V and 4 bases at J; junction bases unmatched: 3.

This rearrangement joins TRBV6-2 or TRBV6-3 to TRBJ2-7, with 9 positions matching TRBD1. Germline V gene data show CDR1 as MNHEY and CDR2 as SVGEGT. This CDR3 has 14 residues. Losses at the gene ends were 7 bases for V and 4 bases for J; bases not matched to a gene: 8. The CDR3 here is CASTLQGTGYEQYF. CDR3 coding DNA: TGTGCCAGCACCCTTCAGGGGACAGGGTACGAGCAGTACTTC.

CDR3 sequence (DNA): TGTGCCAGCAGTTACTCGACGCACCTCGGGGAGACCCAGTACTTC. Its translation is CASSYSTHLGETQYF. V and J are TRBV6-5 and TRBJ2-5; D ambiguous. The V gene lost 0 bases and the J gene lost 5 bases, with 13 bases spanning the gap. The CDR3 runs to 15 residues. Germline V gives CDR1 MNHEY, CDR2 SVGAGI.

The chain combines TRBV24-1 with TRBJ1-5; no reliable D call. The CDR3 has 14 residues. V lost 4 bases and J lost 7, with 13 bases in between. Germline V gives CDR1 KGHDR, CDR2 SFDVKD. This CDR3 reads CATSDYRFAQPQHF. In nucleotides, the CDR3 is TGTGCCACCAGTGACTACAGATTCGCCCAGCCCCAGCATTTT.